The 9 T cell receptor beta chains below were found in one sample sequenced in a study of blood T cell repertoires in COVID-19. Generated by immunoSEQ multiplex PCR, the TCRdb table keeps only in-frame clones and is missing some. Among about 140,000 clones listed, approximately 80% were seen once. Sequenced material: peripheral blood. These receptors all stem from a man aged 55-75 years who had recovered from COVID-19.

The V and J genes are TRBV30 and TRBJ1-4; D possibly corresponds to TRBD1 (5 bases). The germline V gene has CDR1 GTSNPN and CDR2 SVGIG (reference sequence). Trimming shortened V by 2 bases and J by 7 bases, and 14 bases separated the two germline ends. This CDR3 contains 14 residues. The CDR3, as DNA: TGTGCCTGGAGTTCGGGCAGGGAGGGTGAAAAACTGTTTTTT. Translated: CAWSSGREGEKLFF.

V usage is TRBV18 and J usage is TRBJ2-1, with TRBD2 matching 9 bases. Per the germline V gene, CDR1 is KGHSH and CDR2 is LQKENI. The CDR3 runs to 14 residues. The J segment lost 8 bases and the V segment lost 6 bases, leaving 8 bases of the junction unmatched. CDR3 protein: CASSSEIAGDEQFF. In DNA, the CDR3 is TGTGCCAGCTCCTCGGAGATAGCGGGAGATGAGCAGTTCTTC.

The V and J genes are TRBV24-1 and TRBJ1-2; tentatively, D is TRBD1 (5 bases). Germline CDR1 KGHDR, CDR2 SFDVKD. The CDR3 totals 14 residues. V was cut by 1 base and J by 6 bases, with 11 bases left in between. CDR3 DNA: TGTGCCACCAGTGATTTATGGCAGGGTGATGGCTACACCTTC. Protein sequence: CATSDLWQGDGYTF.

The V call is TRBV29-1, the J call TRBJ1-5; 9 bases map to TRBD1. Trimming at V came to 5 bases and at J to 7 bases, leaving 9 bases not matched to a gene. Germline V gene lookup returns CDR1 SQVTM and CDR2 ANQGSEA. The CDR3 sequence is 14 residues long. The CDR3 loop reads CSVSGDRGGQPQHF. CDR3 sequence (DNA): TGCAGCGTTTCTGGTGACAGGGGGGGACAGCCCCAGCATTTT.

This chain uses TRBV30 with TRBJ2-5; the match to TRBD2 covers 8 bases. The CDR3 totals 15 residues. The trim removed 2 bases at V and 2 bases at J, leaving 7 bases unmatched. Germline CDR1 and CDR2: GTSNPN and SVGIG (reference sequence). The DNA of the CDR3 is TGTGCCTGGAGTCTTGGTAGCGGGGAACAAGAGACCCAGTACTTC. This encodes CAWSLGSGEQETQYF. The full variable domain, in which reference TRBV30 and TRBJ2-5 provide the parts outside the CDR3, is SQTIHQWPATLVQPVGSPLSLECTVEGTSNPNLYWYRQAAGRGLQLLFYSVGIGQISSEVPQNLSASRPQDRQFILSSKKLLLSDSGFYLCAWSLGSGEQETQYFGPGTRLLVL.

J is TRBJ2-5 and V is TRBV11-2; 7 bases align to TRBD1. Losses at the gene ends were 5 bases for V and 3 bases for J; bases not matched to a gene: 6. Germline lookup yields CDR1 SGHAT and CDR2 FQNNGV. The CDR3 length is 14 residues. Here the CDR3 reads CASSRAGTEETQYF. In DNA, the CDR3 is TGTGCCAGCAGCCGAGCCGGGACAGAAGAGACCCAGTACTTC.

The chain links TRBV10-3 to TRBJ1-1, with TRBD1 as a possible D gene (5 bases). Germline CDR1 and CDR2: ENHRY and SYGVKD. This CDR3 is 14 amino acids long. V was pared by 0 bases and J by 3 bases, with 8 bases between. CDR3 DNA: TGTGCCATCAGTGAGTCTGCAGGGCACACTGAAGCTTTCTTT. Translated, it gives CAISESAGHTEAFF.

This chain joins TRBV27 and TRBJ1-5, with 10 bases identical to TRBD1. Germline CDR1 MNHEY, CDR2 SMNVEV (reference sequence). This CDR3 contains 14 residues. Trimming took 6 bases from V and 6 from J; bases not matched to a gene: 5. This chain's CDR3 is CASRPTGGGQPQHF. The CDR3 nucleotides read TGTGCCAGCAGACCGACAGGGGGCGGTCAGCCCCAGCATTTT.

This chain connects TRBV5-5 to TRBJ2-1; TRBD1 agrees at 7 bases. The CDR3 runs to 13 residues. The germline V gene encodes CDR1 SGHKS and CDR2 YYEKEE (reference sequence). With V trimmed by 0 bases and J by 10 bases, 4 bases remained unmatched. The CDR3 is CASSLGYRGEQFF. The CDR3, as DNA: TGTGCCAGCAGCTTGGGGTACAGGGGAGAGCAGTTCTTC. Full variable domain (rest looked up from reference TRBV5-5 and TRBJ2-1): DAGVTQSPTHLIKTRGQQVTLRCSPISGHKSVSWYQQVLGQGPQFIFQYYEKEERGRGNFPDRFSARQFPNYSSELNVNALLLGDSALYLCASSLGYRGEQFFGPGTRLTVL.